A single sample is the source of the 31 T cell receptor beta chains below, sequenced in a study of blood T cells in healthy people across ages. The authors ran a second PCR of 7 to 11 cycles using a sample-barcoded 5' primer and a J-beta primer mix. TCRdb re-called the 5' RACE reads with MiXCR, one entry per CDR3 protein. The sample includes some 1.1 million distinct CDR3 sequences, roughly two fifths of them seen just once. Sequencing was done on a sample of blood. All receptors come from a man between 18 and 29 years old in good health.

V and J are TRBV7-3 and TRBJ2-2; tentative D call: TRBD2 (6 bases). Deletions cut 1 base from V and 2 bases from J, with 14 bases between. Germline assignment: CDR1 SGHTA and CDR2 FQGTGA. CDR3 size: 17 residues. The CDR3 spells CASSLNPTGTNTGELFF. The CDR3 DNA reads as TGTGCCAGCAGCTTAAACCCAACGGGGACTAACACCGGGGAGCTGTTTTTT.

V usage is TRBV2 and J usage is TRBJ1-5; D not resolved. The CDR3 totals 14 residues. Germline assignment: CDR1 SNHLY and CDR2 FYNNEI. Trimming stripped 3 bases from V and 7 bases from J, with 13 bases between. For the CDR3, the DNA is TGTGCCAGCAGTGATCGGCGGGGAGGACAGCCCCAGCATTTT. Translating gives CASSDRRGGQPQHF. The whole variable domain, remainder taken from reference TRBV2 and TRBJ1-5, is EPEVTQTPSHQVTQMGQEVILRCVPISNHLYFYWYRQILGQKVEFLVSFYNNEISEKSEIFDDQFSVERPDGSNFTLKIRSTKLEDSAMYFCASSDRRGGQPQHFGDGTRLSIL.

This clonotype was observed a handful of times. V is TRBV2 and J is TRBJ1-5; TRBD1 matches 8 bases. Germline V CDR1 and CDR2: SNHLY, FYNNEI. V lost 6 bases, J lost 4 bases, and 8 bases stayed unmatched. The CDR3 totals 15 residues. The CDR3 nucleotides are TGTGCCAGCAGCGACAGGGGTGGGGGGAATCAGCCCCAGCATTTT. This codes for CASSDRGGGNQPQHF.

V is TRBV18 and J is TRBJ2-7; D possibly corresponds to TRBD1 (7 bases). This CDR3 is built from 16 residues. V was shortened by 1 base and J by 2 bases, with 15 bases between the two germline ends. Germline values: CDR1 KGHSH, CDR2 LQKENI. The CDR3 coding sequence is TGTGCCAGCTCACCACTCCAGGGGGGCACAACCTACGAGCAGTACTTC. Translation: CASSPLQGGTTYEQYF. The variable domain in full, completed from reference TRBV18 and TRBJ2-7, reads NAGVMQNPRHLVRRRGQEARLRCSPMKGHSHVYWYRQLPEEGLKFMVYLQKENIIDESGMPKERFSAEFPKEGPSILRIQQVVRGDSAAYFCASSPLQGGTTYEQYFGPGTRLTVT.

The V and J genes are TRBV25-1 and TRBJ1-2, with a tentative D call TRBD1 (5 bases). The CDR3 spans 16 residues. Germline V lookup: CDR1 MGHDK, CDR2 SYGVNS. V was clipped by 5 bases and J by 3 bases, with 19 bases between them. The CDR3 sequence: CASSWWGHPMDYGYTF. CDR3 sequence (DNA): TGTGCCAGCAGTTGGTGGGGCCACCCCATGGACTATGGCTACACCTTC.

This clonotype was detected a few times. The chain employs TRBV27 and TRBJ1-5; D is uncertain. CDR1 MNHEY and CDR2 SMNVEV come from the germline V gene (reference sequence). With 3 bases removed from V and 0 bases from J, the gap between germline ends came to 9 bases. CDR3 length equals 15 residues. CDR3 amino acids: CASSFSIYSNQPQHF. The CDR3 coding sequence is TGTGCCAGCAGTTTCAGTATTTATAGCAATCAGCCCCAGCATTTT.

The V call is TRBV20-1, the J call TRBJ2-1, with D hard to call. The DNA matches TRBJ2-7 better at its end, which makes the J call doubtful. The CDR3 contains 13 residues. CDR1 is DFQATT, CDR2 SNEGSKA, per germline (reference sequence). In DNA, the CDR3 is TGCAGTGCTAGAGTGGGCTCCTACAATGAGCAGTACTTC. Its protein product is CSARVGSYNEQYF.

The V and J genes are TRBV9 and TRBJ2-1; tentatively, D is TRBD2 (7 bases). There are 15 residues in the CDR3. The germline V gene has CDR1 SGDLS and CDR2 YYNGEE. The V end was cut by 3 bases, the J end by 10 bases, with 20 bases between. The CDR3 nucleotides read TGTGCCAGCAGCGCGTGGGGGGGGCGGAATGGGGAGCAGTTCTTC. This encodes CASSAWGGRNGEQFF. The full variable domain, in which reference TRBV9 and TRBJ2-1 provide the parts outside the CDR3, is DSGVTQTPKHLITATGQRVTLRCSPRSGDLSVYWYQQSLDQGLQFLIQYYNGEERAKGNILERFSAQQFPDLHSELNLSSLELGDSALYFCASSAWGGRNGEQFFGPGTRLTVL.

There are a few counts of this clonotype. The chain combines TRBV11-2 with TRBJ2-1; 9 bases are shared with TRBD1. The CDR3 has 16 residues. In germline, CDR1 is SGHAT, CDR2 FQNNGV. V lost 5 bases to trimming and J lost 5 bases; unmatched junction nucleotides: 10. CDR3 sequence reads: CASSPITGGMDNEQFF. The CDR3 nucleotides read TGTGCCAGCAGCCCCATCACAGGGGGCATGGACAATGAGCAGTTCTTC.

The V and J genes are TRBV6-2 or TRBV6-3 and TRBJ1-5; weak D call: TRBD1 (5 bases). The CDR3 covers 14 residues. Germline loops: CDR1 MNHEY, CDR2 SVGEGT. V dropped 5 bases and J dropped 5 bases, with 13 bases sitting between them. The CDR3 nucleotides are TGTGCCAGCAGTCTAGAGTGGGGGGATCAGCCCCAGCATTTT. Translation: CASSLEWGDQPQHF.

The chain employs TRBV5-1 and TRBJ1-1; no clear D gene. This CDR3 spans 16 amino acids. The germline V gene encodes CDR1 SGHRS and CDR2 YFSETQ. V lost 0 bases and J lost 3, with 15 bases in between. CDR3 DNA: TGCGCCAGCAGCTTGGTAATTGGCAGTGGGTACACTGAAGCTTTCTTT. Encoded protein: CASSLVIGSGYTEAFF.

In this sample, this clonotype turned up a few times. The chain has TRBV6-4 and TRBJ1-2; perhaps TRBD1 as D (5 bases). The ends were cut back, 10 bases at V and 3 bases at J, with 18 bases in the middle. In germline, CDR1 is MRHNA, CDR2 SNTAGT. This CDR3 region has 14 residues. In nucleotides, the CDR3 is TGTGCCACTCGGGTGCGGGACGGAGACTATGGCTACACCTTC. It is translated as CATRVRDGDYGYTF.

This chain connects TRBV14 to TRBJ2-2; D gene uncertain. The CDR3 contains 13 residues. The germline CDR1 and CDR2 sequences are SGHDN and FVKESK. V was shortened by 4 bases and J by 8 bases, with 11 bases between the two germline ends. CDR3 amino acids: CASSPETVGELFF. CDR3 DNA: TGTGCCAGCAGCCCCGAAACGGTAGGGGAGCTGTTTTTT. Variable domain in full (rest from reference TRBV14 and TRBJ2-2): EAGVTQFPSHSVIEKGQTVTLRCDPISGHDNLYWYRRVMGKEIKFLLHFVKESKQDESGMPNNRFLAERTGGTYSTLKVQPAELEDSGVYFCASSPETVGELFFGEGSRLTVL.

The rearrangement links TRBV4-1 to TRBJ2-7; D may be TRBD1 (6 bases). The germline V and J ends were trimmed by 0 bases and 6 bases, with 12 bases remaining between them. The germline gives CDR1 MGHRA, CDR2 YSYEKL. The CDR3 has 14 amino acids. The CDR3 protein is CASSQDQGLGEQYF. The CDR3 nucleotides read TGCGCCAGCAGCCAAGATCAGGGGCTCGGCGAGCAGTACTTC.

V gene TRBV5-1 combines with J gene TRBJ2-1; D ambiguous. V gave up 0 bases and J gave up 10 bases, with 14 bases separating them. This CDR3 contains 14 residues. The germline V gene has CDR1 SGHRS and CDR2 YFSETQ. CDR3 residues: CASSLGTDSREQFF. The DNA for the CDR3 is TGCGCCAGCAGCTTGGGGACCGACTCTAGGGAGCAGTTCTTC.

The chain uses TRBV25-1 and TRBJ1-4; 7 nucleotides align to TRBD1. This CDR3 is built from 16 residues. Germline V gene lookup returns CDR1 MGHDK and CDR2 SYGVNS. The V and J ends lost 0 bases and 4 bases, in that order; junction bases with no gene match: 5. CDR3 amino acids: CASSEYEGQYNEKLFF. CDR3 nucleotide sequence: TGTGCCAGCAGTGAATACGAGGGACAGTATAATGAAAAACTGTTTTTT.

This clonotype was picked up a small number of times. V is TRBV6-2 or TRBV6-3 and J is TRBJ2-6; tentatively, D is TRBD2 (6 bases). The CDR3 covers 12 residues. The V end was cut by 11 bases, the J end by 4 bases, with 9 bases between. Germline assignment: CDR1 MNHEY and CDR2 SVGEGT. DNA of the CDR3: TGTGCCGCGGGGACCGGGGCCAACGTCCTGACTTTC. It specifies CAAGTGANVLTF.

This rearrangement joins TRBV5-1 to TRBJ1-3; no reliable D call. V was cut by 3 bases and J by 3 bases, with 13 bases left in between. Looked up from germline, CDR1 is SGHRS and CDR2 is YFSETQ. This CDR3 is built from 15 residues. CDR3 bases: TGCGCCAGCAGCTCTGGGGAAGTATATGGAAACACCATATATTTT. It encodes CASSSGEVYGNTIYF.

This clonotype was seen a handful of times. The chain joins TRBV7-9 to TRBJ2-3; D gene ambiguous. Germline-derived CDR1 and CDR2 are SEHNR and FQNEAQ (reference sequence). This CDR3 spans 16 amino acids. Trimming cost V 5 bases and J 1 base, with 16 bases left between them. The CDR3 loop is CASSPPSELRTDTQYF. Written as DNA, the CDR3 is TGTGCCAGCAGCCCCCCATCCGAGCTGCGCACAGATACGCAGTATTTT.

The chain uses TRBV7-9 and TRBJ1-4; TRBD1 agrees at 9 bases. The J segment lost 4 bases and the V segment lost 5 bases, leaving 17 bases of the junction unmatched. The CDR3 is made up of 19 amino acids. Germline V gene lookup returns CDR1 SEHNR and CDR2 FQNEAQ (reference sequence). The CDR3 loop is CASSPGTGNFSSRNEKLFF. The CDR3 bases are TGTGCCAGCAGCCCCGGGACAGGGAATTTTTCTTCCCGTAATGAAAAACTGTTTTTT.

The chain links TRBV4-3 to TRBJ2-5; D not resolved. Between the trimmed V and J ends, which lost 2 bases and 3 bases, there was a span of 22 bases. This CDR3 has 18 amino acids. CDR1 LGHNA and CDR2 YSLEER come from the germline V gene. The CDR3 loop reads CASSQLGSRIQREETQYF. CDR3 sequence (DNA): TGCGCCAGCAGCCAATTGGGAAGTCGGATTCAGCGAGAAGAGACCCAGTACTTC.

V is TRBV12-5 and J is TRBJ2-2; D is uncertain. Trimming removed 0 bases from V and 6 bases from J, with 5 bases in between. In germline, CDR1 is LGHNT, CDR2 FRNRAP. This CDR3 spans 13 amino acids. The chain's CDR3 is CASGLVRAGELFF. The CDR3 coding sequence is TGTGCTAGTGGTTTGGTACGGGCCGGGGAGCTGTTTTTT.

This clonotype was seen a few times. This sequence joins TRBV12-3 or TRBV12-4 and TRBJ1-1; D unclear. Trimming shortened V by 4 bases and J by 5 bases, and 17 bases separated the two germline ends. The CDR3 has 15 amino acids. CDR3 sequence reads: CASSSQDLMGTEAFF. CDR3 coding DNA: TGTGCCAGCAGTTCTCAGGACCTTATGGGAACTGAAGCTTTCTTT.

DNA for the CDR3: TGTGCCAGCAGCCAAGTTTACAGCAATAACTATGGCTACACCTTC. It translates to CASSQVYSNNYGYTF. V is TRBV3-1 and J is TRBJ1-2; D is undetermined. Germline V gene lookup returns CDR1 LGHDT and CDR2 YNNKEL (reference sequence). The CDR3 consists of 15 residues. V lost 1 base and J lost 1, with 10 bases in between.

Regarding this clonotype: A much more abundant neighbour one base away suggests this may be a read error. The chain carries TRBV6-6 and TRBJ1-1, with 7 bases that match TRBD1. CDR3 length: 12 residues. Germline CDR1 reads MNHNY; CDR2 reads SVGAGI (reference sequence). With 7 bases clipped from V and 3 bases from J, the junction kept 2 bases outside the gene matches. The chain's CDR3 is CASNDRDTEAFF. The DNA of the CDR3 is TGTGCCAGCAATGACAGGGACACTGAAGCTTTCTTT.

J is TRBJ1-4 and V is TRBV7-2; D remains unclear. With 5 bases removed from V and 4 bases from J, the gap between germline ends came to 11 bases. The CDR3 has 14 amino acids. Per the germline V gene, CDR1 is SGHTA and CDR2 is FQGNSA. CDR3 sequence reads: CASSPARGNEKLFF. The CDR3 nucleotides read TGTGCCAGCAGCCCTGCCCGGGGTAATGAAAAACTGTTTTTT.

The rearrangement joins TRBV10-3 to TRBJ1-4, with D perhaps TRBD1 (6 bases). Per germline, CDR1 ENHRY and CDR2 SYGVKD. The CDR3 covers 13 residues. Between the trimmed V and J ends, which lost 10 bases and 0 bases, there was a span of 9 bases. The CDR3 sequence: CATKGATNEKLFF. The CDR3 nucleotides are TGTGCCACCAAGGGGGCAACTAATGAAAAACTGTTTTTT.

The rearrangement uses TRBV20-1 and TRBJ1-1; D is ambiguous. The V and J ends lost 6 bases and 2 bases respectively, with 13 bases between them. This CDR3 spans 13 amino acids. Germline lookup yields CDR1 DFQATT and CDR2 SNEGSKA (reference sequence). CDR3 DNA: TGCAGTGCCCAGATGGACGGAAACACTGAAGCTTTCTTT. This gives the protein CSAQMDGNTEAFF.

This sequence joins TRBV4-2 and TRBJ2-7; a weak D match, TRBD1 (5 bases). Per germline, CDR1 LGHNA and CDR2 YNFKEQ. Trimming shortened V by 0 bases and J by 3 bases, and 15 bases separated the two germline ends. The length of the CDR3 is 16 residues. The DNA for the CDR3 is TGTGCCAGCAGCCAAGAATTTTTGACAGAACTCTACGAGCAGTACTTC. This gives the protein CASSQEFLTELYEQYF.

This sequence joins TRBV20-1 and TRBJ1-1, with 8 bases lining up with TRBD1. Germline V gene lookup returns CDR1 DFQATT and CDR2 SNEGSKA (reference sequence). Trimming removed 4 bases from V and 1 base from J; junction bases left unmatched: 2. The CDR3 consists of 13 residues. This CDR3 is CSATDRANTEAFF. CDR3 sequence (DNA): TGCAGTGCTACGGACAGGGCGAACACTGAAGCTTTCTTT.

This clonotype was found once. A much more abundant neighbour one base away suggests this may be a read error. Here the CDR3 omits its conserved ending phenylalanine or tryptophan, so a read error is the likely source. The rearrangement links TRBV20-1 to TRBJ2-1; D tentatively fits TRBD1 or TRBD2 (5 bases each). This CDR3 spans 12 amino acids. The V end lost 3 bases, the J end lost 5 bases, and 8 bases lay between the germline ends. Germline-derived CDR1 and CDR2 are DFQATT and SNEGSKA (reference sequence). The CDR3 DNA follows: TGCAGTGCTAGGAGGGGTAACAATGAGCAGTTCCTC. Its translation is CSARRGNNEQFL.